Shown below are 22 T cell receptor beta chains from a single sample sequenced in a study of blood T cell repertoires in COVID-19. Only in-frame clones appear in the TCRdb table, and some are missing; sequencing was by immunoSEQ multiplex PCR. The table has roughly 250,000 clones, approximately 90% seen once; the top ten hold 1% to 1.5%. The sample taken for sequencing was PBMCs or T cells enriched from blood (not recorded which). These receptors were collected from a woman aged 40 to 55 with acute COVID-19.

This chain joins TRBV2 and TRBJ2-2, with 10 positions matching TRBD2. Germline-derived CDR1 and CDR2 are SNHLY and FYNNEI. This CDR3 has 17 residues. The J segment lost 5 bases and the V segment lost 4 bases, leaving 10 bases of the junction unmatched. The CDR3 reads CASSVYLRAGGTGELFF. CDR3 DNA sequence: TGTGCCAGCAGTGTATATCTTCGAGCGGGAGGGACCGGGGAGCTGTTTTTT.

The chain links TRBV9 to TRBJ1-1; TRBD1 aligns across 9 bases. Trimming removed 4 bases from V and 7 bases from J; junction bases left unmatched: 8. There are 14 residues in the CDR3. From germline, CDR1 is SGDLS and CDR2 YYNGEE. The CDR3 loop reads CASSPTGGGGEAFF. CDR3 nucleotide sequence: TGTGCCAGCAGCCCTACAGGGGGCGGGGGTGAAGCTTTCTTT.

The chain is built from TRBV30 and TRBJ2-1, with a weak D call TRBD2 (6 bases). The CDR3 is made up of 17 amino acids. Germline CDR1 is GTSNPN and CDR2 is SVGIG (reference sequence). Trimming removed 2 bases at V and 9 bases at J, with 26 bases between. CDR3 DNA sequence: TGTGCCTGGAGTAGGGAAATGGAGGGCCCCTACAACGGTGAGCAGTTCTTC. As protein: CAWSREMEGPYNGEQFF.

This chain's CDR3 is CASSSGGAAFSGNTIYF. As DNA, the CDR3 is TGTGCCAGCAGTTCAGGGGGCGCGGCGTTCTCTGGAAACACCATATATTTT. This chain connects TRBV5-4 to TRBJ1-3; 8 positions agree with TRBD1. The V segment lost 5 bases and the J segment 0 bases; nucleotides outside the gene matches: 10. CDR3 length: 17 amino acids. In germline, CDR1 is SGHNT, CDR2 YYREEE (reference sequence).

The rearrangement joins TRBV27 to TRBJ2-2; 10 nucleotides match TRBD2. The CDR3 totals 15 residues. Germline V gene sequence: CDR1 MNHEY, CDR2 SMNVEV (reference sequence). Trimming removed 1 base from V and 9 bases from J; junction bases left unmatched: 5. Written as DNA, the CDR3 is TGTGCCAGCAGTTTATGGAGCGGGAGGGCTCGGGAGCTGTTTTTT. Translating it yields CASSLWSGRARELFF.

The rearrangement uses TRBV5-8 and TRBJ2-7; 7 bases align to TRBD2. The CDR3 has 15 residues. Trimming removed 0 bases from V and 5 bases from J; junction bases left unmatched: 8. Germline V gives CDR1 SGHTS, CDR2 YDEGEE. The CDR3 spells CASSLVASGGNEQYF. The CDR3 DNA reads as TGTGCCAGCAGCTTGGTAGCTAGCGGCGGAAACGAGCAGTACTTC.

This clone was observed a few times. The J gene is TRBJ2-1, the V gene TRBV6-4, with D tentatively TRBD2 (6 bases). V gave up 7 bases and J gave up 0 bases, with 13 bases separating them. The CDR3 contains 15 residues. CDR1 MRHNA and CDR2 SNTAGT come from the germline V gene. Here the CDR3 DNA reads TGTGCCAGCACCCCGGAGGGGAGCTCCTACAATGAGCAGTTCTTC. Translation gives CASTPEGSSYNEQFF.

The rearrangement joins TRBV5-1 to TRBJ2-1, with D perhaps TRBD1 (7 bases). The CDR3 loop spans 16 amino acids. Germline values: CDR1 SGHRS, CDR2 YFSETQ. The V end lost 3 bases, the J end lost 1 base, and 14 bases lay between the germline ends. The CDR3 coding sequence is TGCGCCAGCAGCTCTAGACAGGGACTGTCCTACAATGAGCAGTTCTTC. It is translated as CASSSRQGLSYNEQFF.

The chain uses TRBV7-9 and TRBJ1-4; D is undetermined. This CDR3 is 14 amino acids long. Trimming took off 5 bases at V and 1 base at J, with 8 bases between the two ends. The germline CDR1 and CDR2 sequences are SEHNR and FQNEAQ (reference sequence). DNA for the CDR3: TGTGCCAGCAGCGAGGGCCGAACTAATGAAAAACTGTTTTTT. Its protein product is CASSEGRTNEKLFF. Full variable domain (outside the CDR3, taken from reference TRBV7-9 and TRBJ1-4): DTGVSQNPRHKITKRGQNVTFRCDPISEHNRLYWYRQTLGQGPEFLTYFQNEAQLEKSRLLSDRFSAERPKGSFSTLEIQRTEQGDSAMYLCASSEGRTNEKLFFGSGTQLSVL.

This clone was detected only a few times. The genes are TRBV6-2 or TRBV6-3 and TRBJ1-6; 7 bases match TRBD1. The CDR3 loop spans 14 amino acids. After removal of 6 bases from V and 4 bases from J, the junction contained 3 bases not matched to a gene. CDR1 MNHEY and CDR2 SVGEGT come from the germline V gene. DNA of the CDR3: TGTGCCAGCAGCCCGGGACAGTATAATTCACCCCTCCACTTT. Protein: CASSPGQYNSPLHF.

The V gene is TRBV7-9, the J gene TRBJ1-1, with D tentatively TRBD1 (6 bases). The CDR3 runs to 13 residues. Germline V lookup: CDR1 SEHNR, CDR2 FQNEAQ (reference sequence). Trimming took 5 bases from V and 7 from J, leaving 14 bases between them. This CDR3 is CASSLPDRFEAFF. In DNA, the CDR3 is TGTGCCAGCAGCCTCCCGGACAGATTTGAAGCTTTCTTT. The full variable domain, completed using reference TRBV7-9 and TRBJ1-1, is DTGVSQNPRHKITKRGQNVTFRCDPISEHNRLYWYRQTLGQGPEFLTYFQNEAQLEKSRLLSDRFSAERPKGSFSTLEIQRTEQGDSAMYLCASSLPDRFEAFFGQGTRLTVV.

This CDR3 reads CASSPQSPGAPNEKLFF. The CDR3 DNA reads as TGTGCCAGCTCACCACAGTCTCCAGGGGCTCCAAATGAAAAACTGTTTTTT. This chain connects TRBV18 to TRBJ1-4, with D perhaps TRBD1 (6 bases). The CDR3 extends over 17 amino acids. V dropped 1 base and J dropped 5 bases, with 17 bases sitting between them. The germline V gene has CDR1 KGHSH and CDR2 LQKENI.

The V call is TRBV15, the J call TRBJ1-1, with D perhaps TRBD1 (6 bases). Trimming left V 3 bases short and J 3 bases short, with 11 bases between. Per the germline V gene, CDR1 is LNHNV and CDR2 is YYDKDF (reference sequence). This CDR3 region has 14 residues. The CDR3 reads CATSRVTGYTEAFF. The CDR3 DNA reads as TGTGCCACCAGCAGGGTAACAGGGTACACTGAAGCTTTCTTT. Supplemented by reference TRBV15 and TRBJ1-1, the full variable domain reads DAMVIQNPRYQVTQFGKPVTLSCSQTLNHNVMYWYQQKSSQAPKLLFHYYDKDFNNEADTPDNFQSRRPNTSFCFLDIRSPGLGDTAMYLCATSRVTGYTEAFFGQGTRLTVV.

The chain has TRBV28 and TRBJ1-5; 7 bases fit TRBD1. Trimming cost V 7 bases and J 1 base; bases outside gene matches: 7. CDR3 length: 15 residues. The V gene's germline CDR1 is MDHEN and CDR2 SYDVKM. CDR3 nucleotides: TGTGCCAGCACCTGGGACAGAACGAGCAATCAGCCCCAGCATTTT. It specifies CASTWDRTSNQPQHF.

This chain uses TRBV7-2 with TRBJ1-2; D not resolved. Germline V gene sequence: CDR1 SGHTA, CDR2 FQGNSA. The V end lost 0 bases, the J end lost 0 bases, and 5 bases lay between the germline ends. The CDR3 covers 14 residues. CDR3 in DNA: TGTGCCAGCAGCTTAGCGGCAACTAACTATGGCTACACCTTC. Translating it yields CASSLAATNYGYTF. Full variable domain (missing parts from reference TRBV7-2 and TRBJ1-2): GAGVSQSPSNKVTEKGKDVELRCDPISGHTALYWYRQSLGQGLEFLIYFQGNSAPDKSGLPSDRFSAERTGGSVSTLTIQRTQQEDSAVYLCASSLAATNYGYTFGSGTRLTVV.

This chain joins TRBV5-4 and TRBJ2-1, with TRBD2 identical over 9 bases. CDR3 size: 14 residues. Germline CDR1 reads SGHNT; CDR2 reads YYREEE (reference sequence). Trimming cost V 4 bases and J 8 bases; bases outside gene matches: 7. The chain's CDR3 is CASSIRAGGHEQFF. The CDR3 DNA is TGTGCCAGCAGCATCCGGGCGGGAGGGCATGAGCAGTTCTTC.

The rearrangement links TRBV28 to TRBJ1-1, with 7 bases identical to TRBD1. CDR3 size: 15 residues. CDR1 and CDR2 from the germline V gene are MDHEN and SYDVKM. The J segment lost 6 bases and the V segment lost 5 bases, leaving 12 bases of the junction unmatched. The CDR3 sequence: CASSQTRQGGAEAFF. The CDR3 DNA follows: TGTGCCAGCAGTCAAACCAGACAGGGCGGCGCTGAAGCTTTCTTT.

This clone was seen only once. The chain carries TRBV11-2 and TRBJ2-7; D gene unclear. V shed 4 bases and J shed 2 bases, with 9 bases lying between them. CDR3 length equals 13 residues. The germline V gene encodes CDR1 SGHAT and CDR2 FQNNGV. CDR3 residues: CASSSSRPYEQYF. In DNA, the CDR3 is TGTGCCAGCAGCTCAAGCCGCCCCTACGAGCAGTACTTC.

The rearrangement joins TRBV4-3 to TRBJ1-1, with D hard to call. V lost 0 bases and J 1 base, leaving 15 bases between the germline ends. The CDR3 runs to 17 residues. Germline V gene data show CDR1 as LGHNA and CDR2 as YSLEER. The CDR3 coding sequence is TGCGCCAGCAGCCAAGAAGTTTGGTTGACAAGGAACACTGAAGCTTTCTTT. Translated, it gives CASSQEVWLTRNTEAFF.

V and J are TRBV7-8 and TRBJ2-2; TRBD2 matches at 7 bases. Unmatched junction bases numbered 6, after V lost 6 bases and J lost 2 bases. This CDR3 contains 15 residues. Germline V gene data show CDR1 as SGHVS and CDR2 as FQNEAQ. The CDR3 DNA follows: TGTGCCAGCAGGCGGCTAGCGGTCAACACCGGGGAGCTGTTTTTT. Protein: CASRRLAVNTGELFF.

This chain uses TRBV28 with TRBJ1-2; no clear D gene. Looked up from germline, CDR1 is MDHEN and CDR2 is SYDVKM. Trimming pared 1 base from V and 4 bases from J, leaving 13 bases between. The CDR3 contains 15 residues. DNA for the CDR3: TGTGCCAGCAGTTTATCAGGAAACAGTCCCTATGGCTACACCTTC. It yields the protein CASSLSGNSPYGYTF.

The chain couples TRBV11-3 to TRBJ1-2; D call uncertain. Trimming took 1 base from V and 1 from J, leaving 7 bases between them. The CDR3 contains 14 residues. In germline, CDR1 is SGHNT, CDR2 YENEEA. Here the CDR3 reads CASSLGPGNYGYTF. The CDR3, as DNA: TGTGCCAGCAGCTTAGGTCCGGGTAACTATGGCTACACCTTC. Supplemented by reference TRBV11-3 and TRBJ1-2, the full variable domain reads EAGVVQSPRYKIIEKKQPVAFWCNPISGHNTLYWYLQNLGQGPELLIRYENEEAVDDSQLPKDRFSAERLKGVDSTLKIQPAELGDSAVYLCASSLGPGNYGYTFGSGTRLTVV.